These 2 T cell receptor beta chains came from one sample sequenced in a study of OX40 agonist ivuxolimab in advanced cancers. Sequencing used immunoSEQ multiplex PCR; TCRdb keeps in-frame clones, though not all of them. The data contain tens of thousands of clones, roughly 84% of them seen just once; the ten biggest clones take up approximately 0.49%. The specimen comprised CD4+ or CD8+ T cells sorted from blood, sampled in a trial of the OX40 agonist ivuxolimab. The receptor set was obtained from an adult with an advanced solid tumor such as melanoma, head and neck, liver or kidney cancer.

This clone was found a few times. This chain uses TRBV14 with TRBJ2-5; 12 bases line up with TRBD2. Germline V gene sequence: CDR1 SGHDN, CDR2 FVKESK. Trimming at V came to 6 bases and at J to 5 bases, leaving 1 base not matched to a gene. The CDR3 consists of 13 residues. The CDR3 loop reads CASSLAGGETQYF. CDR3 bases: TGTGCCAGCAGTCTAGCGGGAGGGGAGACCCAGTACTTC.

The gene calls are TRBV25-1 and TRBJ1-5; 9 nucleotides line up with TRBD1. In germline, CDR1 is MGHDK, CDR2 SYGVNS. The CDR3 length is 15 residues. Unmatched junction bases numbered 5, after V lost 3 bases and J lost 5 bases. CDR3 nucleotides: TGTGCCAGCAGTGAGGCTGGGACAGGGTATCAGCCCCAGCATTTT. It specifies CASSEAGTGYQPQHF. The whole variable domain, remainder taken from reference TRBV25-1 and TRBJ1-5, is EADIYQTPRYLVIGTGKKITLECSQTMGHDKMYWYQQDPGMELHLIHYSYGVNSTEKGDLSSESTVSRIRTEHFPLTLESARPSHTSQYLCASSEAGTGYQPQHFGDGTRLSIL.